This entry features one TCR beta chain sequence. Its antigen is not known. This sample is part of a study of cytomegalovirus exposure and HLA in healthy donors. Study-wide points: Later analysis suggested links between common viral pathogens and several top significant clusters. Some TCR beta chains (about 180 of them) were listed as cytomegalovirus-associated. Some highly shared sequence variants likely arose as a pipeline artifact.

The germline V gene has CDR1 LNHDA and CDR2 SQIVND (reference sequence). The length of the CDR3 is 18 residues. With V trimmed by 1 base and J by 4 bases, 8 bases remained unmatched. Use of 60 Vbeta and 13 Jbeta primers characterized the PCR. Profiling relied on immunoSEQ multiplex PCR, and the TCRdb table lists in-frame clones only, not all of them. The table lists roughly 97,000 clones, roughly 72% of them singletons. V and J are TRBV19 and TRBJ2-1; 12 bases match TRBD2. The specimen sequenced was PBMCs. The origin of this receptor is a young woman in good health and CMV-seropositive. The chain's CDR3 is CASSIGTSGIGRYNEQFF. CDR3 nucleotides: TGTGCCAGTAGTATAGGGACTAGCGGGATAGGGCGGTACAATGAGCAGTTCTTC.